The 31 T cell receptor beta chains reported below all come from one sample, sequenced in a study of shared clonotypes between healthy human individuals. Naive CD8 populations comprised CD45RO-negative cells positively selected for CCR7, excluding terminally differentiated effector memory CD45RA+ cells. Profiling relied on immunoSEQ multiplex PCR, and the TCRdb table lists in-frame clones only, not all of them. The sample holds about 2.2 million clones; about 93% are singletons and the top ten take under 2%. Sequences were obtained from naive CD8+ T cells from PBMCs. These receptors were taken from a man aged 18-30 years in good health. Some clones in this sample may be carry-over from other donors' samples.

The CDR3 DNA sequence: TGTGCCAGCAGTCCTTTCCAGGGCCCGAGCTCCTACGAGCAGTACTTC. Translated, it gives CASSPFQGPSSYEQYF. This chain joins TRBV25-1 and TRBJ2-7; a weak D match, TRBD1 (5 bases). The germline gives CDR1 MGHDK, CDR2 SYGVNS. V dropped 5 bases and J dropped 0 bases, with 17 bases sitting between them. The CDR3 covers 16 residues.

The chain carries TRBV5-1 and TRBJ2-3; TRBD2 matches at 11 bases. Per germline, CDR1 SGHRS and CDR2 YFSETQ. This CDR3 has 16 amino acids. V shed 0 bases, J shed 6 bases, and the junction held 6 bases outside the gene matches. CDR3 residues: CASSLGLAGGEDTQYF. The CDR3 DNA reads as TGCGCCAGCAGCTTGGGGCTAGCGGGAGGTGAGGATACGCAGTATTTT.

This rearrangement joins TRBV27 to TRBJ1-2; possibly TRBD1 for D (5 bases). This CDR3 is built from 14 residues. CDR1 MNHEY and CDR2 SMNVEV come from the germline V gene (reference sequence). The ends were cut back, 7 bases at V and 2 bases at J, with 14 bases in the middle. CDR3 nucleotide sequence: TGTGCCAGCACCCCACTTCCAGGGAACTATGGCTACACCTTC. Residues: CASTPLPGNYGYTF.

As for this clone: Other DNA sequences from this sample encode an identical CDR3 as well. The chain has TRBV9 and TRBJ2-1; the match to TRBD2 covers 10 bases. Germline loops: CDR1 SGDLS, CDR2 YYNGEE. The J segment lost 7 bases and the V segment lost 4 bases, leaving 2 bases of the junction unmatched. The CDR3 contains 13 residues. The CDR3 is CASSLGLANEQFF. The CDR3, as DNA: TGTGCCAGCAGCCTGGGACTAGCGAATGAGCAGTTCTTC. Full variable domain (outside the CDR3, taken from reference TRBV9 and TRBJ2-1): DSGVTQTPKHLITATGQRVTLRCSPRSGDLSVYWYQQSLDQGLQFLIQYYNGEERAKGNILERFSAQQFPDLHSELNLSSLELGDSALYFCASSLGLANEQFFGPGTRLTVL.

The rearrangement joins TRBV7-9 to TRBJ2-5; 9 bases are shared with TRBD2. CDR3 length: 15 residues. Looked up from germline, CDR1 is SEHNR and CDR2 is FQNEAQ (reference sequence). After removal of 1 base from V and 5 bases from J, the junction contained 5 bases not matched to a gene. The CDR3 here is CASSLEIAGGETQYF. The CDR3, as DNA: TGTGCCAGCAGCTTAGAGATTGCGGGAGGGGAGACCCAGTACTTC.

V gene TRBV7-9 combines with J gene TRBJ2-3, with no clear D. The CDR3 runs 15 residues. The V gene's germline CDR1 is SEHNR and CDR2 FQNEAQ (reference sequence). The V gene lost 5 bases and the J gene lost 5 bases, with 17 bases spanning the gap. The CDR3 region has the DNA TGTGCCAGCAGCCCTCTTAGCCCGTTAGTAGATACGCAGTATTTT. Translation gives CASSPLSPLVDTQYF.

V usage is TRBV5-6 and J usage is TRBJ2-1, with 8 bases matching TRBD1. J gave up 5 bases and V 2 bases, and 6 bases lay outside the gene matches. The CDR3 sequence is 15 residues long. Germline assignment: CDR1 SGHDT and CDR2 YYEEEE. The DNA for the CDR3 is TGTGCCAGCAGCTTTGGCTCGGGACAGGACAATGAGCAGTTCTTC. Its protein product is CASSFGSGQDNEQFF.

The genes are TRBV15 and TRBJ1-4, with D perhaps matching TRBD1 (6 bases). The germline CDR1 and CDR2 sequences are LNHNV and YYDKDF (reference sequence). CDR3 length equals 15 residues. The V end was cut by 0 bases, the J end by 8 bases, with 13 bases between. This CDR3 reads CATSRDRGAGEKLFF. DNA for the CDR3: TGTGCCACCAGCAGAGATCGGGGGGCTGGCGAAAAACTGTTTTTT.

The CDR3 DNA follows: TGTGCCAGCAGAGGGCTAGGGGTCTACGAGCAGTACTTC. This sequence encodes CASRGLGVYEQYF. The J gene is TRBJ2-7, the V gene TRBV2, with a possible D match to TRBD1 (5 bases). Germline CDR1 SNHLY, CDR2 FYNNEI. CDR3 length: 13 residues. The germline V and J ends were trimmed by 6 bases and 3 bases, with 12 bases remaining between them.

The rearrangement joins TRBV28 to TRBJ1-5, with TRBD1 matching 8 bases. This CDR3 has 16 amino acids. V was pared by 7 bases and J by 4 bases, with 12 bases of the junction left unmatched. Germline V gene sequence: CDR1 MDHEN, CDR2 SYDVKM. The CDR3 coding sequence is TGTGCCAGCACCCTCGCGCAGGGGGCGGCTAATCAGCCCCAGCATTTT. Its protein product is CASTLAQGAANQPQHF.

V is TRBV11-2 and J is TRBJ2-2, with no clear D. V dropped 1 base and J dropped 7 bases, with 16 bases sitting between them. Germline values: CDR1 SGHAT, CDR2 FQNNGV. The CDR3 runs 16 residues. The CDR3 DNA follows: TGTGCCAGCAGCTTAGTAGTTACAGCAGTTCTCGGGGAGCTGTTTTTT. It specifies CASSLVVTAVLGELFF.

The CDR3 region is CASSQGLLPYLAGDSNEQFF. The CDR3 region has the DNA TGTGCCAGCAGCCAAGGTTTACTTCCGTATCTAGCGGGAGACTCCAATGAGCAGTTCTTC. This chain links TRBV4-2 with TRBJ2-1, with 10 bases fitting TRBD2. The CDR3 is 20 residues long. The junction had 18 bases not matched to a gene; V was cut back by 1 base and J by 6 bases. The germline V gene encodes CDR1 LGHNA and CDR2 YNFKEQ.

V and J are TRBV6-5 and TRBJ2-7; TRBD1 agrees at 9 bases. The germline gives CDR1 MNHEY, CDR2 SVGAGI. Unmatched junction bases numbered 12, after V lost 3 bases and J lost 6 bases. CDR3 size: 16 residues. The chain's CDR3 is CASSYGTGTGIPEQYF. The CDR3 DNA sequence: TGTGCCAGCAGTTATGGGACCGGGACAGGGATACCCGAGCAGTACTTC.

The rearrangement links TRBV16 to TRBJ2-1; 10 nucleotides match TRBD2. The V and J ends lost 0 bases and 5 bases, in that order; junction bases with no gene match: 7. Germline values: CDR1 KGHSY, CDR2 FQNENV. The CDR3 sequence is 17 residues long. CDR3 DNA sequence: TGTGCCAGCAGCCAATCTATGGTACTAGCGGGGCACAATGAGCAGTTCTTC. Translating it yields CASSQSMVLAGHNEQFF.

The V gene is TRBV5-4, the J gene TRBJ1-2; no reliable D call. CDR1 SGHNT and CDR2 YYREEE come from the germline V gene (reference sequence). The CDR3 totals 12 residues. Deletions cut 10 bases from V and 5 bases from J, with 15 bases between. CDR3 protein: CAGRGREYGYTF. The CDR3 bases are TGTGCCGGACGCGGGCGCGAGTATGGCTACACCTTC.

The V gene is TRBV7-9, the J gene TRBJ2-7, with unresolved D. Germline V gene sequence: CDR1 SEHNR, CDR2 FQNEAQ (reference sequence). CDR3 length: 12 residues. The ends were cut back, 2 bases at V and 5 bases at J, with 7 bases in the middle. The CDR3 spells CASSLNPNEQYF. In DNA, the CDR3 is TGTGCCAGCAGCTTAAACCCGAACGAGCAGTACTTC.

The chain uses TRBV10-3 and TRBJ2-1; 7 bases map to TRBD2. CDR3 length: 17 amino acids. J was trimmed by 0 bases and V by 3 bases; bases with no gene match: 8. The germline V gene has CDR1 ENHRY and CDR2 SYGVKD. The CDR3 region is CAISERERGYSYNEQFF. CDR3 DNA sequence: TGTGCCATCAGTGAACGAGAGCGGGGTTACTCCTACAATGAGCAGTTCTTC.

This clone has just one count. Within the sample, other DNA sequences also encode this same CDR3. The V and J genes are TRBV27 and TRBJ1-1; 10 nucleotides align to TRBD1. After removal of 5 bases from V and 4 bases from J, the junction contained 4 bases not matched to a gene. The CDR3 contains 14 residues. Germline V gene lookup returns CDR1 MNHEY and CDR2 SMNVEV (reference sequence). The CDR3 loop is CASSDRGRFTEAFF. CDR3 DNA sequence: TGTGCCAGCAGTGACAGGGGGCGCTTCACTGAAGCTTTCTTT.

The CDR3 DNA reads as TGCGCCAGCAGCTTGGCCGGGCTAGCGGGACTATACAATGAGCAGTTCTTC. It is translated as CASSLAGLAGLYNEQFF. The J gene is TRBJ2-1, the V gene TRBV5-1; 9 bases map to TRBD2. With V trimmed by 0 bases and J by 4 bases, 8 bases remained unmatched. Germline V gene sequence: CDR1 SGHRS, CDR2 YFSETQ. CDR3 length: 17 amino acids.

The CDR3 region is CASSLGFVGDTQYF. DNA for the CDR3: TGTGCCAGCAGCTTAGGTTTCGTCGGAGATACGCAGTATTTT. The chain combines TRBV7-2 with TRBJ2-3; D call uncertain. Trimming took off 1 base at V and 5 bases at J, with 10 bases between the two ends. Germline V gene data show CDR1 as SGHTA and CDR2 as FQGNSA. This CDR3 is 14 amino acids long.

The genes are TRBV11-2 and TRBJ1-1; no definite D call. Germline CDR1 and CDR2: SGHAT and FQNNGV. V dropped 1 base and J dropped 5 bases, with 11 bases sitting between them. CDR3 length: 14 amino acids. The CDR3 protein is CASSLVKGGTEAFF. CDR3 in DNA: TGTGCCAGCAGCTTAGTCAAGGGCGGGACTGAAGCTTTCTTT.

The CDR3 nucleotides are TGTGCCACCAGCAGAGTCCAGATGGCTGGGGCCAACGTCCTGACTTTC. This sequence encodes CATSRVQMAGANVLTF. This chain joins TRBV15 and TRBJ2-6; D is undetermined. The CDR3 has 16 amino acids. Trimming removed 1 base from V and 2 bases from J, with 9 bases in between. Germline V gene data show CDR1 as LNHNV and CDR2 as YYDKDF (reference sequence). Full variable domain (remainder filled in from reference TRBV15 and TRBJ2-6): DAMVIQNPRYQVTQFGKPVTLSCSQTLNHNVMYWYQQKSSQAPKLLFHYYDKDFNNEADTPDNFQSRRPNTSFCFLDIRSPGLGDTAMYLCATSRVQMAGANVLTFGAGSRLTVL.

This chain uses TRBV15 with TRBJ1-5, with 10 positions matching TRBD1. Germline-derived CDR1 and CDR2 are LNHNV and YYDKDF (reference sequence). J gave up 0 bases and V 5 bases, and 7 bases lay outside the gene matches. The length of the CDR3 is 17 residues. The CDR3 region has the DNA TGTGCCACCAGCTCCCGGGACAGGGGACTTAGCAATCAGCCCCAGCATTTT. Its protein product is CATSSRDRGLSNQPQHF.

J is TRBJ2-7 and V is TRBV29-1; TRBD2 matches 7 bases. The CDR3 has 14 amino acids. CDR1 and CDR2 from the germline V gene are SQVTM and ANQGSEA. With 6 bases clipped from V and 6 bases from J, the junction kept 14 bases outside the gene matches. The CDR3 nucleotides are TGCAGCGTCCCCCGCGGTCCGGGAGGTCTCGAGCAGTACTTC. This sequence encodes CSVPRGPGGLEQYF.

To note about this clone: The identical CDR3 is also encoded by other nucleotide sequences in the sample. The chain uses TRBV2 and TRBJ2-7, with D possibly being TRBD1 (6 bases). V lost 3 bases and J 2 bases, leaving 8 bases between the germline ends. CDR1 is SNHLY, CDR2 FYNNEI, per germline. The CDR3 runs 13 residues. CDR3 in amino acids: CASSEDSAYEQYF. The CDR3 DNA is TGTGCCAGCAGTGAGGACAGCGCCTACGAGCAGTACTTC.

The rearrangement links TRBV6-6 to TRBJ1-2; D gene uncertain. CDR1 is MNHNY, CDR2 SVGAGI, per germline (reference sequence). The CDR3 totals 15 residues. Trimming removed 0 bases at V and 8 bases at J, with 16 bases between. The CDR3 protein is CASSYSDPTSIGYTF. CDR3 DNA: TGTGCCAGCAGTTACTCAGACCCCACATCAATCGGCTACACCTTC.

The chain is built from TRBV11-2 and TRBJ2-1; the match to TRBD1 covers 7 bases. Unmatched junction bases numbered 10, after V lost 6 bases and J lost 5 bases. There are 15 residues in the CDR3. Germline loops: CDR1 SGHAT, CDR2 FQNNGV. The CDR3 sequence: CASSSSRTGDNEQFF. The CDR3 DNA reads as TGTGCCAGCAGTTCATCAAGGACAGGTGACAATGAGCAGTTCTTC. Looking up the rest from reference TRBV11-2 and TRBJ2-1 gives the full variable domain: EAGVAQSPRYKIIEKRQSVAFWCNPISGHATLYWYQQILGQGPKLLIQFQNNGVVDDSQLPKDRFSAERLKGVDSTLKIQPAKLEDSAVYLCASSSSRTGDNEQFFGPGTRLTVL.

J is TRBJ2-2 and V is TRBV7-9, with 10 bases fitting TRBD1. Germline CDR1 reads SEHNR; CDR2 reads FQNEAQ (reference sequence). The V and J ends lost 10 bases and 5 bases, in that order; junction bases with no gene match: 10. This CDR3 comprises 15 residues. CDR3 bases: TGTGCCACCTTTTCGGGACAGGGGAAGACCGGGGAGCTGTTTTTT. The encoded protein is CATFSGQGKTGELFF.

Here the CDR3 DNA reads TGTGCCAGCTCACCAGGCAGGGGATTCCAAGAGACCCAGTACTTC. Its protein product is CASSPGRGFQETQYF. J is TRBJ2-5 and V is TRBV18, with D possibly TRBD1 on 6 matching bases. The germline gives CDR1 KGHSH, CDR2 LQKENI. V lost 2 bases and J lost 1, with 11 bases in between. CDR3 length: 15 amino acids.

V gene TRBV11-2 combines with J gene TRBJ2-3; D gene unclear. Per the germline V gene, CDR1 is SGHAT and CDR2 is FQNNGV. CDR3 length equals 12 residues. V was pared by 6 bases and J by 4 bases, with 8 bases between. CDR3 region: CASRFGADTQYF. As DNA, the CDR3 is TGTGCCAGCAGATTCGGCGCAGATACGCAGTATTTT.

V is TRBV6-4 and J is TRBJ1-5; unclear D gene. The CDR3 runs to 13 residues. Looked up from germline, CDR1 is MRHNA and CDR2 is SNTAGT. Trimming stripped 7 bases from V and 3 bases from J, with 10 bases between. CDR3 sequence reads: CASTVNINQPQHF. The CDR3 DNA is TGTGCCAGCACTGTTAACATCAATCAGCCCCAGCATTTT.